The rows below give T cell receptor beta chains drawn from one sample of a study of cytomegalovirus exposure and HLA in healthy donors. Assay: immunoSEQ multiplex PCR; the TCRdb copy retains only in-frame clones and omits some. The sample shows about 130,000 clones, roughly 81% of them seen only once. The sequenced sample was PBMCs. The receptors derive from a woman aged 30 to 39 in good health and CMV-seronegative. Both conserved end residues are part of each CDR3. The D gene is left open where the match is weak. Size tells how often a clone was seen (once, few, many) or the class of an expanded clone, and some rows leave it out.

TRBJ1-2 - - TRBV5-4 CASSLSSYGYTF TGTGCCAGCAGCTTGTCCAGCTATGGCTACACCTTC
TRBJ1-1 - TRBD1 TRBV5-1 CASSDTGTVNTEAFF TGCGCCAGCAGCGACACTGGGACAGTGAACACTGAAGCTTTCTTT
TRBJ2-7 - TRBD1 TRBV29-1 CSVEQTGQGTYEQYF TGCAGCGTTGAGCAAACGGGACAGGGAACCTACGAGCAGTACTTC
TRBJ2-5 - TRBD1 TRBV27 CASSIRGRETQYF TGTGCCAGCAGTATCAGGGGGCGGGAGACCCAGTACTTC
TRBJ1-1 - TRBD1 TRBV5-1 CASSLAPGGNTEAFF TGCGCCAGCAGCTTGGCCCCAGGGGGGAACACTGAAGCTTTCTTT
TRBJ2-2 - TRBD1 TRBV5-1 CASSGDRSSTGELFF TGCGCCAGCAGCGGGGACAGGTCGAGCACCGGGGAGCTGTTTTTT
TRBJ2-5 - TRBD2 TRBV7-3 CASSISGSKGETQYF TGTGCCAGCAGCATTAGCGGGAGTAAAGGGGAGACCCAGTACTTC
TRBJ2-3 - - TRBV7-6 CASSLFSSSTDTQYF TGTGCCAGCAGCTTATTCAGTTCTAGCACAGATACGCAGTATTTT
TRBJ1-6 - - TRBV4-2 CASSPSSSGTDSPLHF TGTGCCAGCAGCCCCAGCTCAAGCGGTACGGATTCACCCCTCCACTTT
TRBJ2-2 once - TRBV27 CASSLSGGNTGELFF TGTGCCAGCAGTTTATCCGGGGGGAACACCGGGGAGCTGTTTTTT
TRBJ2-1 once - TRBV27 CASSKTYGDYNEQFF TGTGCCAGCAGCAAGACTTATGGAGACTACAATGAGCAGTTCTTC
TRBJ2-7 - TRBD2 TRBV11-3 CASSSGTSGRSEQYF TGTGCCAGCAGCTCGGGGACTAGCGGGAGGAGTGAGCAGTACTTC
TRBJ1-3 - - TRBV5-6 CASSLRGILSGNTIYF TGTGCCAGCAGCTTGAGGGGCATACTCTCTGGAAACACCATATATTTT
TRBJ2-5 - - TRBV7-6 CASSVALETQYF TGTGCCAGCAGCGTAGCCTTAGAGACCCAGTACTTC
TRBJ2-1 - - TRBV11-2 CASSPKAGPNNEQFF TGTGCCAGCAGCCCAAAGGCGGGGCCCAACAATGAGCAGTTCTTC
TRBJ1-2 - - TRBV6-5 CASSYSSTLDYGYTF TGTGCCAGCAGTTACTCGAGTACTTTGGACTATGGCTACACCTTC
TRBJ2-1 - TRBD2 TRBV5-1 CASSQPGTSGKNEQFF TGCGCCAGCAGCCAACCCGGGACTAGCGGGAAGAATGAGCAGTTCTTC
TRBJ1-2 few TRBD1 TRBV5-1 CASSLYSRDSGYTF TGCGCCAGCAGCTTGTATTCCAGGGACAGTGGCTACACCTTC
TRBJ1-1 - - TRBV4-2 CASSQDGSVNTEAFF TGTGCCAGCAGCCAAGATGGTTCAGTGAACACTGAAGCTTTCTTT
TRBJ2-7 few TRBD2 TRBV5-1 CASSLTSGSREQYF TGCGCCAGCAGCTTGACTAGCGGGAGTCGCGAGCAGTACTTC
TRBJ2-3 - - TRBV5-1 CASSLGRSGYTDTQYF TGCGCCAGCAGCTTGGGACGGAGCGGCTACACAGATACGCAGTATTTT
TRBJ1-1 few - TRBV13 CASSLAEGTEAFF TGTGCCAGCAGCTTAGCGGAGGGCACTGAAGCTTTCTTT
TRBJ2-7 - - TRBV7-2 CASSRGGRSYEQYF TGTGCCAGCAGCCGCGGGGGCCGAAGTTACGAGCAGTACTTC
TRBJ2-3 - TRBD2 TRBV19 CASSTLLAGSSDTQYF TGTGCCAGTAGTACCTTACTAGCGGGGTCCTCAGATACGCAGTATTTT
TRBJ1-6 - - TRBV21-1 CASSKALGGQGISESNSPLHF TGTGCCAGCAGCAAAGCGCTTGGGGGACAGGGAATTAGCGAGAGTAATTCACCCCTCCACTTT
TRBJ2-7 - TRBD2 TRBV6-5 CASSYTTSGGAEQYF TGTGCCAGCAGTTACACGACTAGCGGGGGGGCCGAGCAGTACTTC
TRBJ1-3 - - TRBV7-9 CASSLISSGNTIYF TGTGCCAGCAGCTTAATCAGCTCTGGAAACACCATATATTTT
TRBJ2-5 - TRBD1 TRBV18 CASSPETGLETQYF TGTGCCAGCTCACCAGAGACAGGGTTGGAGACCCAGTACTTC
TRBJ1-1 - TRBD1 TRBV27 CASSLSTGAYTEAFF TGTGCCAGCAGTTTATCGACAGGGGCCTACACTGAAGCTTTCTTT
TRBJ2-1 - TRBD2 TRBV27 CASSLGGGSDNEQFF TGTGCCAGCAGTTTGGGGGGGGGTTCGGACAATGAGCAGTTCTTC
TRBJ2-7 - TRBD1 TRBV12-5 CASGKTGVLSYEQYF TGTGCTAGTGGCAAAACAGGGGTCCTATCCTACGAGCAGTACTTC
TRBJ2-4 - - TRBV19 CASKGGANIQYF TGTGCCAGTAAGGGGGGGGCAAACATTCAGTACTTC
TRBJ2-5 - - TRBV11-1 CASSFVYPQGTQYF TGTGCCAGCAGCTTCGTTTACCCGCAGGGGACCCAGTACTTC
TRBJ1-3 - - TRBV15 CATSRERGGGNTIYF TGTGCCACCAGCAGAGAACGGGGTGGTGGAAACACCATATATTTT
TRBJ2-3 few TRBD2 TRBV5-1 CASSSAGGPDTQYF TGCGCCAGCAGCTCAGCGGGGGGCCCAGATACGCAGTATTTT
TRBJ2-5 - - TRBV11-2 CASTQGGGETQYF TGTGCCAGCACCCAGGGGGGTGGGGAGACCCAGTACTTC
TRBJ1-2 few - TRBV7-2 CASSFTWPGYTF TGTGCCAGCAGCTTTACGTGGCCAGGCTACACCTTC
TRBJ2-3 - - TRBV29-1 CSVERGRGTDTQYF TGCAGCGTTGAAAGGGGCAGGGGCACAGATACGCAGTATTTT
TRBJ2-1 few TRBD2 TRBV5-4 CASSLAPGTSGDNEQFF TGTGCCAGCAGCTTGGCCCCCGGGACTAGCGGGGACAATGAGCAGTTCTTC
TRBJ2-3 - - TRBV5-1 CASSPSGQYTDTQYF TGCGCCAGCAGCCCTTCTGGACAGTACACAGATACGCAGTATTTT
TRBJ1-1 - - TRBV4-2 CASSQDRARGTEAFF TGTGCCAGCAGCCAAGATCGGGCCCGGGGGACTGAAGCTTTCTTT
TRBJ2-5 once - TRBV2 CASRPKWARETQYF TGTGCCAGCAGGCCGAAGTGGGCAAGGGAGACCCAGTACTTC
TRBJ1-4 - - TRBV18 CASSQGDITTNEKLFF TGTGCCAGCTCACAAGGGGACATAACAACTAATGAAAAACTGTTTTTT
TRBJ2-2 - - TRBV5-1 CASSLDSHTGELFF TGCGCCAGCAGCTTGGACAGCCACACCGGGGAGCTGTTTTTT
TRBJ2-1 few - TRBV6-5 CASSQGQLVYNEQFF TGTGCCAGCAGTCAAGGACAGTTAGTCTACAATGAGCAGTTCTTC
TRBJ2-3 - TRBD2 TRBV6-5 CASSYDSGGTTDTQYF TGTGCCAGCAGTTACGACAGCGGGGGGACCACAGATACGCAGTATTTT
TRBJ2-5 - - TRBV7-2 CASSKYGQKQETQYF TGTGCCAGCAGCAAATACGGACAGAAGCAAGAGACCCAGTACTTC
TRBJ2-3 once TRBD2 TRBV7-3 CASSATGGPDTQYF TGTGCCAGCAGCGCCACGGGGGGGCCAGATACGCAGTATTTT
TRBJ1-2 once - TRBV6-1 CASSEDNFTGMHTF TGTGCCAGCAGTGAAGACAATTTTACAGGGATGCACACCTTC